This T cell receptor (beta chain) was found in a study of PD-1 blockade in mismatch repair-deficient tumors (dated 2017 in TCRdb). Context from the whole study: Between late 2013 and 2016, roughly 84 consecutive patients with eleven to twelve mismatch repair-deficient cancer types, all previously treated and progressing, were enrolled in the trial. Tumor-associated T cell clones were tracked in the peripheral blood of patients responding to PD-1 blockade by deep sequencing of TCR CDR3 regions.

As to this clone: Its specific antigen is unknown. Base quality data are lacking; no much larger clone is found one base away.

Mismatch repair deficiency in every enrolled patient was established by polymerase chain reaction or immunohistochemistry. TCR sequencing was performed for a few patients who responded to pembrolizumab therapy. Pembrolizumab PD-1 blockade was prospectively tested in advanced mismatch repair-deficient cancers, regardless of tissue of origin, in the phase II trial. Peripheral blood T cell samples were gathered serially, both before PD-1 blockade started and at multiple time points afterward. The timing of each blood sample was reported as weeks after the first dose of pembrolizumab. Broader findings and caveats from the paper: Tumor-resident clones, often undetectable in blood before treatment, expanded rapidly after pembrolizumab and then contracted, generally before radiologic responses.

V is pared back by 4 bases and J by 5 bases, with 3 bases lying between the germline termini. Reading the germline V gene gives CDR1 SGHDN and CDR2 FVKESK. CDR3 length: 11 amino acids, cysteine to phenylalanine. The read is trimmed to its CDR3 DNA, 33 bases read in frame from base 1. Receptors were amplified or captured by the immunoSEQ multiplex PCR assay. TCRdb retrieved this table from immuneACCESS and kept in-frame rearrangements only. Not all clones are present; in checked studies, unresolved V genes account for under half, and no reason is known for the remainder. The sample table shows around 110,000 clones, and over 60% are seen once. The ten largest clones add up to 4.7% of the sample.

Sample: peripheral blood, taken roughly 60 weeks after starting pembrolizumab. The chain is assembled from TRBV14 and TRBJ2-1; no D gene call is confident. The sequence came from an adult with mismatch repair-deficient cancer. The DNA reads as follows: TGTGCCAGCAGCCTTAACAATGAGCAGTTCTTC. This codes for CASSLNNEQFF.